This T cell receptor beta chain was sequenced in a study of blood T cell repertoires in COVID-19. Study details: Researchers got acute and convalescent COVID-19 samples from the United States, Italy and Spain.

Methods used by the authors: Estimates of nucleated cell counts were drawn from the amplification of reference gene primers. The protocol was immunoSEQ multiplex PCR, while the TCRdb copy is restricted to in-frame clones and leaves out a portion. V and J calls plus clone size are reproduced from that table; the DNA served to infer D and trimming. The sample carries some 400,000 clones, about 87% recorded once. CDR3 length: 18 residues. Germline assignment: CDR1 LNHNV and CDR2 YYDKDF (reference sequence). After removal of 3 bases from V and 0 bases from J, the junction contained 7 bases not matched to a gene.

The chain recombines TRBV15 with TRBJ2-2, with 10 bases fitting TRBD2. This receptor was identified in a man aged 25-45 years who had recovered from COVID-19. The sample consisted of PBMCs or T cells enriched from blood (not recorded which). The CDR3 coding sequence is TGTGCCACCAGCAGTTGGGGTAGCGGGGGGTCGAACACCGGGGAGCTGTTTTTT. Translated: CATSSWGSGGSNTGELFF.